This T cell receptor (beta chain) derives from a study of a mutant IDH1 vaccine in newly diagnosed glioma. Turning to the study itself: There were approximately 60% males and approximately 38% females among treated patients, whose mean age was about 40 years.

V lost 1 base, J lost 11 bases, and 12 bases stayed unmatched. There are 15 residues in the CDR3. Germline values: CDR1 MNHNS, CDR2 SASEGT. Libraries were prepared by immunoSEQ multiplex PCR; TCRdb keeps only in-frame clonotypes and omits some of them. The table shows about 82,000 clones, with 65% to 90% occurring only once. About this clone: Its antigen remains unknown.

Specified time point: week 23, last vaccination. In every dose of vaccine, 300 ug of mutant IDH1 20-mer peptide was given alongside topical imiquimod. The starting material was PBMCs, obtained from a glioma patient whose treatment included an IDH1 peptide vaccine. This chain connects TRBV6-1 to TRBJ2-5, with TRBD2 matching 8 bases. The TCR originated in a man aged 25 to 40 with glioma. Some clones in this sample may be carry-over from other donors' samples. The chain's CDR3 is CASSEGLTGGPQQYF. As DNA, the CDR3 is TGTGCCAGCAGTGAAGGTTTAACGGGGGGGCCCCAGCAGTACTTC.